This TCR beta chain was recovered during a study of OX40 agonist ivuxolimab in advanced cancers. Across the whole study: Ivuxolimab, which is an agonistic anti-OX40 (CD134) antibody, was administered to the patients. Dose-escalation patients had hepatocellular carcinoma, melanoma, renal cell or head and neck cancer.

CDR3 length: 14 residues. V lost 5 bases and J 2 bases, leaving 10 bases between the germline ends. The V gene's germline CDR1 is MNHEY and CDR2 SMNVEV (reference sequence). At baseline, cycle 4 day 1, and cycle 7 day 1, blood was sampled. The method was immunoSEQ multiplex PCR; TCRdb's version includes in-frame clones alone and lacks a portion of them. The repertoire includes some 60,000 clones, approximately 90% of them detected once, and approximately 4% sits in the top ten. The chain uses TRBV27 and TRBJ1-3; D is undetermined. The TCR sequence derives from an adult with an advanced solid tumor such as melanoma, head and neck, liver or kidney cancer. Sequencing used CD4+ or CD8+ T cells sorted from blood, obtained in a trial of the OX40 agonist ivuxolimab. CDR3 region: CASSPTVTGNTIYF. The DNA for the CDR3 is TGTGCCAGCAGTCCAACAGTGACTGGAAACACCATATATTTT.